This T cell receptor (beta chain) was documented in a study of T cell repertoires in cytomegalovirus infection. The V end was cut by 5 bases, the J end by 4 bases, with 14 bases between. The CDR3 is 15 amino acids. From germline, CDR1 is SGHVT and CDR2 SQSDAQ. MiXCR, applied by TCRdb to the reads, yields one record per CDR3 protein. The sample carries 20,000 to 25,000 distinct CDR3 sequences, roughly two fifths recorded once. This clonotype was detected a few times. The antigen remains undetermined. General study points: Accumulated public TCR beta family frequency recognized individuals carrying CMV together with the relevant HLA.

This sample comprised CD8+ T cells from cultured PBMCs, obtained from culture after CMV antigen stimulation. This TCR was sampled from a human donor in good health (CMV status not recorded). Some clones in this sample may be carry-over from other donors' samples. This chain joins TRBV7-4 and TRBJ1-4; a possible D gene is TRBD1 (6 bases). The chain's CDR3 is CASSIRDTGNEKLFF. CDR3 sequence (DNA): TGTGCCAGCAGCATACGGGACACCGGTAATGAAAAACTGTTTTTT.